This T cell receptor (beta chain) was sequenced for a study of OX40 agonist ivuxolimab in advanced cancers. Study-wide context: Ivuxolimab, an agonist antibody against OX40 (CD134), was given to patients. From about 20 to 79 years was the age range, with a mean of 60 years, and 65% to 90% were male. Overall study findings and caveats: It was not determined which antigens were specifically recognized by the peripheral T cells that had undergone clonal expansion. Doses of 0.1 to 3.0 mg/kg were accompanied by clonal expansion of CD4+ and CD8+ blood T cells by week 6.

The assay was immunoSEQ multiplex PCR, and TCRdb's table has in-frame clones only and misses some. The repertoire includes approximately 40,000 clones, around 89% of them detected once, and about 12% sits in the top ten. There are 13 residues in the CDR3. V was cut by 3 bases and J by 5 bases, with 9 bases left in between. In germline, CDR1 is LNHDA, CDR2 SQIVND (reference sequence). Worth noting for this clone: The antigen remains unidentified.

The chain combines TRBV19 with TRBJ2-3; perhaps TRBD1 as D (6 bases). The source is an adult with an advanced solid tumor such as melanoma, head and neck, liver or kidney cancer. This specimen was CD4+ or CD8+ T cells sorted from blood, taken in a trial of the OX40 agonist ivuxolimab. CDR3 sequence: CASSMRGKDTQYF. CDR3 DNA sequence: TGTGCCAGTAGTATGAGGGGGAAAGATACGCAGTATTTT.